The 27 T cell receptor beta chains below come from one sample, sequenced in a study of read filtering for tumor transcriptome and immune sequencing. The library was built from roughly 400 ng RNA with molecular barcoded adaptors for alpha/delta and beta/gamma chains. MiXCR was run by TCRdb on the reads, yielding one entry per CDR3 protein. The table includes roughly 130,000 distinct CDR3 sequences, over 10% detected once. Sequencing used a population of CD138-negative cells sorted from bone marrow. These receptors all stem from a donor at least 40 years old with multiple myeloma.

This clonotype was seen many times. This chain's CDR3 is CASSSGLAVQETQYF. Here the CDR3 DNA reads TGTGCCAGCAGCTCGGGACTAGCGGTCCAAGAGACCCAGTACTTC. This chain uses TRBV11-2 with TRBJ2-5, with 11 bases aligning to TRBD2. After removal of 4 bases from V and 1 base from J, the junction contained 2 bases not matched to a gene. CDR1 SGHAT and CDR2 FQNNGV come from the germline V gene. The CDR3 totals 15 residues.

This clonotype was found many times. The rearrangement links TRBV10-3 to TRBJ2-1; D remains unclear. The CDR3 loop spans 12 amino acids. The germline V and J ends were trimmed by 10 bases and 5 bases, with 12 bases remaining between them. CDR1 ENHRY and CDR2 SYGVKD come from the germline V gene. CDR3 amino acids: CATAQSDNEQFF. CDR3 nucleotides: TGTGCCACAGCCCAAAGCGACAATGAGCAGTTCTTC.

The table lists this clonotype with many counts. The chain employs TRBV5-1 and TRBJ1-4; D gene uncertain. Trimming left V 1 base short and J 4 bases short, with 8 bases between. The CDR3 runs 14 residues. Germline CDR1 reads SGHRS; CDR2 reads YFSETQ. The CDR3 region has the DNA TGCGCCAGCAGCTTGACAGAGCTTAATGAAAAACTGTTTTTT. Translation: CASSLTELNEKLFF.

Details on this clonotype: Being one base from a much bigger clone, this may be a read error. V usage is TRBV6-5 and J usage is TRBJ2-7; D tentatively fits TRBD1 or TRBD2 (5 bases each). The CDR3 contains 16 residues. The V end was cut by 7 bases, the J end by 2 bases, with 21 bases between. Germline V lookup: CDR1 MNHEY, CDR2 SVGAGI. The CDR3 DNA reads as TGTGCCAGCATTTGGGTGGGACGGTTGAACGCCTACGAGCAGTACTTC. Protein: CASIWVGRLNAYEQYF.

This clonotype was counted many times. V is TRBV6-5 and J is TRBJ2-7; D call uncertain. This CDR3 region has 9 residues. Trimming took 9 bases from V and 3 from J, leaving 3 bases between them. The germline gives CDR1 MNHEY, CDR2 SVGAGI. CDR3 in DNA: TGTGCCAGTGGCTACGAGCAGTACTTC. It specifies CASGYEQYF.

Concerning this clonotype: A read error is possible here, since a much larger clone lies one base away. The gene calls are TRBV29-1 and TRBJ2-1; 12 bases match TRBD1. CDR1 SQVTM and CDR2 ANQGSEA come from the germline V gene. J gave up 12 bases and V 6 bases, and 6 bases lay outside the gene matches. The CDR3 extends over 12 amino acids. DNA for the CDR3: TGCAGCGTGGGACAGGGGGCCGATGGGCAGTTCTTC. Encoded protein: CSVGQGADGQFF.

This clonotype was recorded at least ten times. V is TRBV15 and J is TRBJ2-7; 11 bases agree with TRBD2. Germline loops: CDR1 LNHNV, CDR2 YYDKDF (reference sequence). The length of the CDR3 is 15 residues. V lost 6 bases to trimming and J lost 3 bases; unmatched junction nucleotides: 7. CDR3 sequence (DNA): TGTGCCACCAGGACAGGGACTAGCGGACACTACGAGCAGTACTTC. This gives the protein CATRTGTSGHYEQYF.

Many counts were recorded for this clonotype. The rearrangement uses TRBV9 and TRBJ2-2; D gene ambiguous. The CDR3 has 15 amino acids. The ends were cut back, 4 bases at V and 0 bases at J, with 10 bases in the middle. Germline CDR1 is SGDLS and CDR2 is YYNGEE. The CDR3 loop reads CASSFSPPNTGELFF. The DNA of the CDR3 is TGTGCCAGCAGCTTTAGTCCTCCGAACACCGGGGAGCTGTTTTTT.

There are many counts of this clonotype. This chain connects TRBV6-2 or TRBV6-3 to TRBJ1-6; D gene unclear. Germline V gives CDR1 MNHEY, CDR2 SVGEGT. The CDR3 spans 13 residues. Deletions cut 8 bases from V and 5 bases from J, with 10 bases between. CDR3 DNA: TGTGCCAGCGTCCGGGCCCATAATTCACCCCTCCACTTT. Translated, it gives CASVRAHNSPLHF.

At least ten counts were recorded for this clonotype. The chain uses TRBV28 and TRBJ1-4, with TRBD1 identical over 10 bases. Germline CDR1 MDHEN, CDR2 SYDVKM. The length of the CDR3 is 13 residues. After removal of 8 bases from V and 6 bases from J, the junction contained 3 bases not matched to a gene. The CDR3 here is CASLGTGDEKLFF. The CDR3 DNA follows: TGTGCCAGCCTCGGGACAGGGGATGAAAAACTGTTTTTT.

This clonotype was observed at least ten times. In nucleotides, the CDR3 is TGTGCCAGTAGCATGACAGGGAACTATGGCTACACCTTC. Protein product: CASSMTGNYGYTF. The V and J genes are TRBV19 and TRBJ1-2; 7 bases map to TRBD1. The V segment lost 6 bases and the J segment 2 bases; nucleotides outside the gene matches: 3. The CDR3 runs to 13 residues. Germline loops: CDR1 LNHDA, CDR2 SQIVND (reference sequence). Variable domain in full (rest from reference TRBV19 and TRBJ1-2): DGGITQSPKYLFRKEGQNVTLSCEQNLNHDAMYWYRQDPGQGLRLIYYSQIVNDFQKGDIAEGYSVSREKKESFPLTVTSAQKNPTAFYLCASSMTGNYGYTFGSGTRLTVV.

This clonotype was observed at least ten times. The chain recombines TRBV5-4 with TRBJ2-1; 14 nucleotides line up with TRBD2. CDR1 and CDR2 (germline): SGHNT, YYREEE (reference sequence). CDR3 length: 16 amino acids. V gave up 5 bases and J gave up 9 bases; unmatched junction bases: 10. CDR3 region: CASRVGTSGSLGEQFF. The CDR3 DNA reads as TGTGCCAGCAGGGTCGGGACTAGCGGGAGTTTGGGTGAGCAGTTCTTC.

The table lists this clonotype with many counts. The V call is TRBV20-1, the J call TRBJ2-5; D is unclear. Germline V gene data show CDR1 as DFQATT and CDR2 as SNEGSKA (reference sequence). The CDR3 has 12 residues. Trimming took 6 bases from V and 2 from J, leaving 10 bases between them. The CDR3 bases are TGCAGTGCGCCCGCAGTACAAGAGACCCAGTACTTC. This codes for CSAPAVQETQYF.

J is TRBJ2-3 and V is TRBV19, with D unclear. Germline CDR1 LNHDA, CDR2 SQIVND (reference sequence). This CDR3 region has 13 residues. V lost 5 bases, J lost 4 bases, and 10 bases lay in between. The CDR3: CASSPQASDTQYF. CDR3 DNA: TGTGCCAGTAGTCCCCAGGCCTCAGATACGCAGTATTTT.

This clonotype has at least ten counts. The chain uses TRBV2 and TRBJ2-2; D is ambiguous. V shed 5 bases and J shed 6 bases, with 22 bases lying between them. The CDR3 has 17 amino acids. In germline, CDR1 is SNHLY, CDR2 FYNNEI. The CDR3 DNA reads as TGTGCCAGCAGTCGTCGAGGATTCGGCGAGGTCGCCGGGGAGCTGTTTTTT. This codes for CASSRRGFGEVAGELFF. Drawing the rest from reference TRBV2 and TRBJ2-2, the complete variable domain is EPEVTQTPSHQVTQMGQEVILRCVPISNHLYFYWYRQILGQKVEFLVSFYNNEISEKSEIFDDQFSVERPDGSNFTLKIRSTKLEDSAMYFCASSRRGFGEVAGELFFGEGSRLTVL.

This clonotype was observed a handful of times. V is TRBV6-6 and J is TRBJ2-5, with D possibly being TRBD2 (5 bases). CDR1 MNHNY and CDR2 SVGAGI come from the germline V gene (reference sequence). The V end lost 6 bases, the J end lost 2 bases, and 10 bases lay between the germline ends. CDR3 length: 13 amino acids. The CDR3: CASSSRTQETQYF. CDR3 in DNA: TGTGCCAGCAGCAGCAGGACTCAAGAGACCCAGTACTTC.

The table lists this clonotype with many counts. The chain combines TRBV9 with TRBJ1-1; D uncertain. The CDR3 loop spans 14 amino acids. With 4 bases removed from V and 7 bases from J, the gap between germline ends came to 17 bases. Per the germline V gene, CDR1 is SGDLS and CDR2 is YYNGEE. The CDR3 protein is CASSPDAGSDEAFF. The CDR3 DNA sequence: TGTGCCAGCAGCCCAGACGCGGGATCCGATGAAGCTTTCTTT.

As to this clonotype: This may be a read error, as it is one base from a much larger clone. This chain's CDR3 is CANSGRKGWDEQYF. Here the CDR3 DNA reads TGTGCCAACAGTGGACGCAAGGGTTGGGACGAGCAGTACTTC. The J gene is TRBJ2-7, the V gene TRBV12-3 or TRBV12-4; D ambiguous. The CDR3 loop spans 14 amino acids.

Details on this clonotype: A much bigger clone sits one base away, suggesting this may be a read error. Likely a read error: the CDR3 ends without its conserved phenylalanine or tryptophan. The chain couples TRBV20-1 to TRBJ1-6; D unclear. The CDR3 consists of 11 residues. V was trimmed by 5 bases and J by 9 bases, leaving 8 bases between them. Germline V gene data show CDR1 as DFQATT and CDR2 as SNEGSKA (reference sequence). The DNA for the CDR3 is TGCAGTGCTGGGGTTTCTTCACCCCTCCACCTT. This gives the protein CSAGVSSPLHL.

This clonotype appeared many times. The CDR3 DNA sequence: TGTGCCACCAGCAGAGGGGGGGGGGGTTACAATGAGCAGTTCTTC. Amino acids: CATSRGGGGYNEQFF. This chain connects TRBV15 to TRBJ2-1, with 7 bases aligning to TRBD2. The CDR3 has 15 residues. With 1 base clipped from V and 4 bases from J, the junction kept 4 bases outside the gene matches. Germline values: CDR1 LNHNV, CDR2 YYDKDF (reference sequence).

This clonotype was detected many times. The V call is TRBV9, the J call TRBJ1-1, with a weak D call TRBD1 (6 bases). Trimming left V 0 bases short and J 1 base short, with 7 bases between. Germline-derived CDR1 and CDR2 are SGDLS and YYNGEE. The CDR3 spans 14 residues. This chain's CDR3 is CASSVAGQNTEAFF. DNA for the CDR3: TGTGCCAGCAGCGTAGCGGGACAGAACACTGAAGCTTTCTTT. The whole variable domain, remainder taken from reference TRBV9 and TRBJ1-1, is DSGVTQTPKHLITATGQRVTLRCSPRSGDLSVYWYQQSLDQGLQFLIQYYNGEERAKGNILERFSAQQFPDLHSELNLSSLELGDSALYFCASSVAGQNTEAFFGQGTRLTVV.

The table lists this clonotype with many counts. The chain has TRBV12-3 or TRBV12-4 and TRBJ2-1, with 12 bases matching TRBD2. V lost 8 bases, J lost 5 bases, and 7 bases stayed unmatched. The CDR3 runs to 15 residues. CDR3 DNA sequence: TGTGCCAGCGGGGCCGGGACTAGCGGGCACAATGAGCAGTTCTTC. Its protein is CASGAGTSGHNEQFF.

In this sample, this clonotype turned up a few times. The conserved phenylalanine or tryptophan normally closing the CDR3 is absent here, so this likely arose from a read error. The CDR3, as DNA: TGTGCCAGCAGTGCCCCCGGGGCGGGTAGGAACACTGAAGCTTTCTCT. Amino acids: CASSAPGAGRNTEAFS. The chain has TRBV6-2 or TRBV6-3 and TRBJ1-1; possibly TRBD1 for D (5 bases). The germline gives CDR1 MNHEY, CDR2 SVGEGT. Trimming removed 5 bases at V and 1 base at J, with 17 bases between. The CDR3 extends over 16 amino acids.

There are many counts of this clonotype. The chain carries TRBV20-1 and TRBJ1-2, with D possibly matching TRBD1 (5 bases). The germline gives CDR1 DFQATT, CDR2 SNEGSKA (reference sequence). Trimming shortened V by 0 bases and J by 0 bases, and 14 bases separated the two germline ends. The CDR3 runs to 16 residues. Here the CDR3 DNA reads TGCAGTGCTAGAGATCGAACAGGACGAGCTAACTATGGCTACACCTTC. Its translation is CSARDRTGRANYGYTF.

Regarding this clonotype: This could be a read error, since a much larger clone is one nucleotide away. This chain links TRBV5-1 with TRBJ2-3; TRBD1 matches at 8 bases. Germline-derived CDR1 and CDR2 are SGHRS and YFSETQ. This CDR3 spans 14 amino acids. The CDR3 here is CTSSLGQDTDTQYF. As DNA, the CDR3 is TGCACCAGCAGCTTGGGACAGGACACAGATACGCAGTATTTT.

This clonotype showed up just a few times. The rearrangement uses TRBV4-2 and TRBJ2-2; possibly TRBD1 for D (6 bases). CDR1 and CDR2 (germline): LGHNA, YNFKEQ. V was trimmed by 0 bases and J by 5 bases, leaving 10 bases between them. This CDR3 has 15 amino acids. The CDR3: CASSQDRGITGELFF. Written as DNA, the CDR3 is TGTGCCAGCAGCCAAGACAGGGGAATAACCGGGGAGCTGTTTTTT.

This clonotype was counted many times. The chain combines TRBV7-9 with TRBJ1-4; perhaps TRBD1 as D (6 bases). Germline V gene lookup returns CDR1 SEHNR and CDR2 FQNEAQ (reference sequence). This CDR3 is 12 amino acids long. Trimming left V 4 bases short and J 8 bases short, with 8 bases between. Here the CDR3 reads CASSSQGEKLFF. Written as DNA, the CDR3 is TGTGCCAGCAGCTCTCAGGGGGAAAAACTGTTTTTT.